This is a list of T cell receptor beta chains from one sample in a study of cytomegalovirus exposure and HLA in healthy donors. TCRdb's table, derived via immunoSEQ multiplex PCR, lists solely in-frame clones and lacks some. The sample has approximately 150,000 clones, approximately 80% seen once. Specimen: PBMCs. These receptors were collected from a man aged 18 to 29 in good health and CMV-seropositive. The CDR3 runs from the conserved cysteine through the conserved F or W. Each record gives: J gene, V gene, clone size, D gene, CDR3 protein, CDR3 DNA. The D gene is left open where the match is weak. The listing skips clone size in some rows; elsewhere it reads once, few, many or a size class.

>TRBJ1-1|TRBV18|NA|NA
CASSLGHEEAFF
TGTGCCAGCTCACTTGGACACGAGGAAGCTTTCTTT
>TRBJ1-1|TRBV19|NA|NA
CASSWGLTEAFF
TGTGCCAGTAGTTGGGGGCTCACTGAAGCTTTCTTT
>TRBJ1-2|TRBV27|NA|TRBD1
CASSTGQGEYRGYTF
TGTGCCAGCAGCACCGGACAGGGAGAATACCGAGGCTACACCTTC
>TRBJ2-7|TRBV29-1|few|TRBD2
CSVWGGSGSSYEQYF
TGCAGCGTTTGGGGCGGGAGTGGAAGCTCCTACGAGCAGTACTTC
>TRBJ1-5|TRBV7-2|few|NA
CASSSEYSNQPQHF
TGTGCCAGCAGCTCAGAATATAGCAATCAGCCCCAGCATTTT
>TRBJ1-5|TRBV5-8|NA|NA
CASSLANQPQHF
TGTGCCAGCAGCTTAGCTAATCAGCCCCAGCATTTT
>TRBJ1-4|TRBV6-4|NA|TRBD1
CASSEFGQASCEKLFF
TGTGCCAGCAGCGAATTCGGACAGGCTAGTTGTGAAAAACTGTTTTTT
>TRBJ1-5|TRBV13|NA|NA
CASSTGPGREQPQHF
TGTGCCAGCAGCACGGGACCAGGGAGGGAACAGCCCCAGCATTTT
>TRBJ2-1|TRBV19|NA|NA
CASSIKMSSYNEQFF
TGTGCCAGTAGTATCAAGATGAGCTCCTACAATGAGCAGTTCTTC
>TRBJ2-5|TRBV5-4|once|TRBD2
CASSFVGLAAQETQYF
TGTGCCAGCAGCTTTGTGGGACTAGCGGCGCAAGAGACCCAGTACTTC
>TRBJ1-5|TRBV15|NA|NA
CATSRTLDSVYSNQPQHF
TGTGCCACCAGCAGGACCCTCGACAGCGTTTATAGCAATCAGCCCCAGCATTTT
>TRBJ2-5|TRBV30|NA|TRBD2
CAWSDGGFQETQYF
TGTGCCTGGAGCGACGGGGGGTTCCAAGAGACCCAGTACTTC
>TRBJ2-1|TRBV10-3|NA|TRBD2
CAISEGTSGTVEQFF
TGTGCCATCAGTGAGGGGACTAGCGGGACTGTCGAGCAGTTCTTC
>TRBJ1-5|TRBV2|NA|TRBD1
CASSVQGAYQPQHF
TGTGCCAGCAGTGTACAGGGGGCCTATCAGCCCCAGCATTTT
>TRBJ1-1|TRBV6-1|few|TRBD1
CASDKQGTEAFF
TGTGCCAGCGATAAACAGGGGACTGAAGCTTTCTTT
>TRBJ1-1|TRBV19|NA|TRBD1
CASSVTGTVNTEAFF
TGTGCCAGTAGTGTTACCGGGACAGTCAACACTGAAGCTTTCTTT
>TRBJ1-1|TRBV4-1|NA|TRBD1
CASSLTGTYTEAFF
TGCGCCAGCAGCCTGACAGGGACGTACACTGAAGCTTTCTTT
>TRBJ2-1|TRBV5-1|NA|TRBD1
CASSTTGANEQFF
TGCGCCAGCAGCACTACAGGGGCGAATGAGCAGTTCTTC
>TRBJ2-3|TRBV19|NA|TRBD1
CASSPDRGPDTQYF
TGTGCCAGTAGTCCGGACAGGGGCCCAGATACGCAGTATTTT
>TRBJ2-2|TRBV2|NA|TRBD1
CASRDRTTNTGELFF
TGTGCCAGCAGGGACAGGACGACGAACACCGGGGAGCTGTTTTTT
>TRBJ1-2|TRBV19|NA|NA
CASLTSGQTLGYTF
TGTGCCAGCCTTACCTCCGGCCAGACTTTAGGCTACACCTTC
>TRBJ2-5|TRBV27|NA|NA
CASSLGRFGGQYLQETQYF
TGTGCCAGCAGCTTAGGACGATTCGGTGGACAGTACCTCCAAGAGACCCAGTACTTC
>TRBJ2-7|TRBV5-1|NA|NA
CASSALQGPNEQYF
TGCGCCAGCAGCGCCCTACAGGGTCCCAACGAGCAGTACTTC
>TRBJ2-3|TRBV2|NA|TRBD2
CASSEAGFERWFRREGTDTQYF
TGTGCCAGCAGTGAAGCAGGGTTTGAGCGCTGGTTCAGACGGGAGGGCACAGATACGCAGTATTTT
>TRBJ1-4|TRBV7-9|NA|NA
CASSPLTGATNEKLFF
TGTGCCAGCAGCCCACTCACAGGTGCAACTAATGAAAAACTGTTTTTT
>TRBJ2-5|TRBV7-2|NA|TRBD2
CASSLAAGAETQYF
TGTGCCAGCAGCTTAGCGGCGGGAGCAGAGACCCAGTACTTC